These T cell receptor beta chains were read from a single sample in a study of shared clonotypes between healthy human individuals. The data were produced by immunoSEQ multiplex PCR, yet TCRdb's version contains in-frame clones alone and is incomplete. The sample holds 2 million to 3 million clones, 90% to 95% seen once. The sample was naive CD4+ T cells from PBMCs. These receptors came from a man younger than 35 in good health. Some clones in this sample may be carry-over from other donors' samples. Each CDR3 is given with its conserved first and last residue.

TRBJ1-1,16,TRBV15,CATSRDPGALNTEAFF
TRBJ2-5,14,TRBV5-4,CASSMGQGGETQYF
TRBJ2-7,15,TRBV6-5,CASSLTPYSSYEQYF
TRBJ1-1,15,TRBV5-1,CASSPQGQQNTEAFF
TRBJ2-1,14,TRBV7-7,CASSLGTSGDEQFF
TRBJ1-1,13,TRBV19,CASSNRGNTEAFF
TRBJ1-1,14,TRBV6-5,CASSYSGQSTEAFF
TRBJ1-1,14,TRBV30,CAWTRGIMNTEAFF
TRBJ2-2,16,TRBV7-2,CASSTELTDNTGELFF
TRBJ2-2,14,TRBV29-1,CSVGKGTNTGELFF
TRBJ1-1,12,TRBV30,CAWSGGQAEAFF
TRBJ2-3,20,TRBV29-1,CSVDPGTSGRTLASTDTQYF
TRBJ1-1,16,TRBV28,CASSETGTGIDTEAFF
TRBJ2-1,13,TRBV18,CASSPTDVRSQFF
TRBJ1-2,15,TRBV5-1,CASSILQGAGYGYTF
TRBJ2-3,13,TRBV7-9,CASRSSGTDTQYF
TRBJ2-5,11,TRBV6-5,CASSYRATQYF
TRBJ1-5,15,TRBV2,CASTPTAGRNQPQHF
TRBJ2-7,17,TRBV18,CASSPPRGEQGPYEQYF
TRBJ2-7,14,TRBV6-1,CASRLAGPSYEQYF
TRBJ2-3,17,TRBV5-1,CASSTGTSGISTDTQYF
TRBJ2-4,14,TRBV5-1,CASRKTGVGNIQYF
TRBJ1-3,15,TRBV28,CASSLSGRSGNTIYF
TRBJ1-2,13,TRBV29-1,CSVESFPGSGYTF
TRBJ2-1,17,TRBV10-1,CASSESSGSLYYNEQFF
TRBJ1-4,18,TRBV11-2,CASSLRPQGVATNEKLFF
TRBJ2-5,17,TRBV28,CASSSPSQGGIQETQYF
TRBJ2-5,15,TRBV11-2,CASSLGGGSFETQYF
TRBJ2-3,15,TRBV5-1,CASSLAGGVLGTQYF
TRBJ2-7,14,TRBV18,CASSPSSHPYEQYF
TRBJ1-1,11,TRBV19,CATSDRAEAFF
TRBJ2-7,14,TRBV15,CATSFERDPYEQYF
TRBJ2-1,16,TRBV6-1,CASSAQWSASANEQFF
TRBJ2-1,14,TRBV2,CASSEQGREREQFF
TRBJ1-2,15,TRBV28,CASIAPQDPSYGYTF
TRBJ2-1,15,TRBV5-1,CASSLELADYNEQFF
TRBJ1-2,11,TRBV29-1,CSVTGNYGYTF
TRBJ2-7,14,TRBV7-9,CASSPERLPYEQYF
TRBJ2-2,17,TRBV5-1,CASSSLRPSPATGELFF
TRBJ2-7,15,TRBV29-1,CSVGVRSSGAYEQYF
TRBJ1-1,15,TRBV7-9,CASSLASQMNTEAFF
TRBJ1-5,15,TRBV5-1,CASSLAGNSNQPQHF
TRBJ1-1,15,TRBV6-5,CASSYSPGLGTEAFF
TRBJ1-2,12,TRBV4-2,CAGSQDNPLRTF
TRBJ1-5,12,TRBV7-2,CASSLHNQPQHF
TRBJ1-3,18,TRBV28,CASSSTGAYFHSGNTIYF
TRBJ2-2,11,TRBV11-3,CASSLYGELFF
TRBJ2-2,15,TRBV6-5,CASSRTGGNTGELFF
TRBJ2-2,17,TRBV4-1,CASSYGLAGTYTGELFF
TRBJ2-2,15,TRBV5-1,CASSLALAGTGELFF